This T cell receptor (beta chain) was sequenced during a study of T cell changes during pregnancy in multiple sclerosis (dated by TCRdb to between 2018 and 2020). About the study as a whole: In women with multiple sclerosis, the researchers looked at how the T cell repertoire shifted as pregnancy progressed.

The germline V gene encodes CDR1 SEHNR and CDR2 FQNEAQ (reference sequence). The germline V and J ends show losses of 2 bases and 7 bases respectively, and no gene match explains 12 bases of the junction. The CDR3, cysteine through phenylalanine, is 17 amino acids long. Only the CDR3 part of the read is kept: 51 bases, read in frame from the first base. Regarding this clone: It lacks a known antigen. No much larger clone is present one base from it, and per-base qualities are unavailable.

To prepare the library, the immunoSEQ multiplex PCR assay was applied. TCRdb carries this immuneACCESS record with in-frame sequences only. Its versions omit some clonotypes, under half of them owing to an unresolved V gene in the studies checked, with the rest unexplained. In this sample the table shows some 60,000 clones, approximately 86% of which occur a single time. Of the sample, around 0.38% falls within the top ten clones. The origin of this receptor is a female donor with multiple sclerosis, enrolled in a pregnancy study. The chain couples TRBV7-9 to TRBJ2-1, and TRBD1 aligns with 9 junction nucleotides. The starting material was CD4+ T cells from peripheral blood mononuclear cells, obtained in the third trimester of pregnancy. Read as DNA, the sequence is TGTGCCAGCAGCTTAATTTCCCGGGACAGGGCGAAAAATGAGCAGTTCTTC. The translation is CASSLISRDRAKNEQFF.